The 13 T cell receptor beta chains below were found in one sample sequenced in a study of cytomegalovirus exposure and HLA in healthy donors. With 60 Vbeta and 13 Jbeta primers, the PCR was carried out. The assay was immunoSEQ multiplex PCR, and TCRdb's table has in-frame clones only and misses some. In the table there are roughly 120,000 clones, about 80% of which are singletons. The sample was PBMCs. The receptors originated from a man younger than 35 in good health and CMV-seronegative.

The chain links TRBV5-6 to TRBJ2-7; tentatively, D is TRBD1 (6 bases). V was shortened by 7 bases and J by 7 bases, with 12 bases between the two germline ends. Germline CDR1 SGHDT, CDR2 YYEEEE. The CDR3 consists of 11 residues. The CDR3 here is CASLRGTEQYF. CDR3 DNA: TGTGCCAGCTTGAGGGGGACGGAGCAGTACTTC.

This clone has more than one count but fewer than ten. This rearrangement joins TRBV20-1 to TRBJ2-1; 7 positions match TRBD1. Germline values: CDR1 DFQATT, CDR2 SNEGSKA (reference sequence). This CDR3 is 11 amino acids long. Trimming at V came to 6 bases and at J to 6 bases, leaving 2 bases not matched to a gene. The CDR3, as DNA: TGCAGTGCGCCAGGGGGCAATGAGCAGTTCTTC. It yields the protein CSAPGGNEQFF.

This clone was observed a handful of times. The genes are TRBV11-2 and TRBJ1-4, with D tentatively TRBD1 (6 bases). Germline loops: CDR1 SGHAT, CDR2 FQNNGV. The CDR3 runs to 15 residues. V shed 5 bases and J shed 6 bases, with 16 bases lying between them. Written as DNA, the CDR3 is TGTGCCAGCAGCATACAGGGACGAACGGATGAAAAACTGTTTTTT. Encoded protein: CASSIQGRTDEKLFF. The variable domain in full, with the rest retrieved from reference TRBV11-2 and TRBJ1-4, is EAGVAQSPRYKIIEKRQSVAFWCNPISGHATLYWYQQILGQGPKLLIQFQNNGVVDDSQLPKDRFSAERLKGVDSTLKIQPAKLEDSAVYLCASSIQGRTDEKLFFGSGTQLSVL.

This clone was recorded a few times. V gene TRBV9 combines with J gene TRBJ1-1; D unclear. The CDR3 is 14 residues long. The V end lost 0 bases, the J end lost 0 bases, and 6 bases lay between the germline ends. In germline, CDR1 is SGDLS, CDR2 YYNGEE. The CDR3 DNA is TGTGCCAGCAGCGTAGTTTCGGTGAACACTGAAGCTTTCTTT. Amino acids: CASSVVSVNTEAFF.

The CDR3 region is CASSITSGAYEQYF. The DNA for the CDR3 is TGTGCCAGCTCCATAACTAGCGGAGCCTACGAGCAGTACTTC. The V call is TRBV15, the J call TRBJ2-7; 8 positions match TRBD2. Germline V CDR1 and CDR2: LNHNV, YYDKDF (reference sequence). The length of the CDR3 is 14 residues. Trimming took 10 bases from V and 2 from J; bases not matched to a gene: 10.

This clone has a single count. The DNA for the CDR3 is TGCGCCAGCAGCTCCGACAGGCGGAGAAACACCATATATTTT. Its translation: CASSSDRRRNTIYF. V is TRBV5-1 and J is TRBJ1-3, with D possibly matching TRBD1 (6 bases). V lost 3 bases and J 5 bases, leaving 12 bases between the germline ends. Germline values: CDR1 SGHRS, CDR2 YFSETQ. This CDR3 region has 14 residues.

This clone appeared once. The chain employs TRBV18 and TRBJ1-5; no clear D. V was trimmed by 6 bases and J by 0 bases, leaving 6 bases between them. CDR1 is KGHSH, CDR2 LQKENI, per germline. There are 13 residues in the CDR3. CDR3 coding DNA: TGTGCCAGCTCCAGAAATAGCAATCAGCCCCAGCATTTT. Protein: CASSRNSNQPQHF. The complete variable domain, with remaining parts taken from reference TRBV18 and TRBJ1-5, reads NAGVMQNPRHLVRRRGQEARLRCSPMKGHSHVYWYRQLPEEGLKFMVYLQKENIIDESGMPKERFSAEFPKEGPSILRIQQVVRGDSAAYFCASSRNSNQPQHFGDGTRLSIL.

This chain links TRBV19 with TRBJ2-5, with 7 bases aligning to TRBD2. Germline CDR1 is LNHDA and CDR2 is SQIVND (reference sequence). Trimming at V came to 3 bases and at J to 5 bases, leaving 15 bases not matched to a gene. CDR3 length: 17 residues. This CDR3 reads CASSMREGRLRSETQYF. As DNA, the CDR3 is TGTGCCAGTAGTATGAGGGAGGGTCGTCTGCGGTCGGAGACCCAGTACTTC.

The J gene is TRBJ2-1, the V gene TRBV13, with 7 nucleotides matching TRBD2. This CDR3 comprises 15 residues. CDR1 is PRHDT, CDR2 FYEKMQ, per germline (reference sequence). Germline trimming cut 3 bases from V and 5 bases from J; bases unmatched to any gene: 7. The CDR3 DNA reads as TGTGCCAGCAGCTTTGAGGGAGGGCGCAACAATGAGCAGTTCTTC. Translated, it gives CASSFEGGRNNEQFF. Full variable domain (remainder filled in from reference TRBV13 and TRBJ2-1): AAGVIQSPRHLIKEKRETATLKCYPIPRHDTVYWYQQGPGQDPQFLISFYEKMQSDKGSIPDRFSAQQFSDYHSELNMSSLELGDSALYFCASSFEGGRNNEQFFGPGTRLTVL.

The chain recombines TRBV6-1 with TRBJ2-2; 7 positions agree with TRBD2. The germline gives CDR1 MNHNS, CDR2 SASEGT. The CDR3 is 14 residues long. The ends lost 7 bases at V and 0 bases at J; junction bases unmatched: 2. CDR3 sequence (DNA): TGTGCCAGCAACCTAGCGGCGAACACCGGGGAGCTGTTTTTT. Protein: CASNLAANTGELFF.

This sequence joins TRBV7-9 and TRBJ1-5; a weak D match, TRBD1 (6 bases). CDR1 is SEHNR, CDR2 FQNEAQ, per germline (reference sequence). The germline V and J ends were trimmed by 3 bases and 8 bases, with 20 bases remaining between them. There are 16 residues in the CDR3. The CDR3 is CASSFSAGTILEPQHF. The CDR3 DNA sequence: TGTGCCAGCAGCTTCTCAGCGGGGACAATTTTAGAGCCCCAGCATTTT. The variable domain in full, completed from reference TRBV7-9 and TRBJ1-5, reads DTGVSQNPRHKITKRGQNVTFRCDPISEHNRLYWYRQTLGQGPEFLTYFQNEAQLEKSRLLSDRFSAERPKGSFSTLEIQRTEQGDSAMYLCASSFSAGTILEPQHFGDGTRLSIL.

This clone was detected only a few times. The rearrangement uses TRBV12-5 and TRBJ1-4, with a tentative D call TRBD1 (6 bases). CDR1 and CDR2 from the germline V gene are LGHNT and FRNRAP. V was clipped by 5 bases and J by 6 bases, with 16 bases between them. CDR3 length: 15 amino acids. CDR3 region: CASGVTGSGYEKLFF. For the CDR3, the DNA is TGTGCTAGTGGTGTGACAGGTTCGGGGTATGAAAAACTGTTTTTT.

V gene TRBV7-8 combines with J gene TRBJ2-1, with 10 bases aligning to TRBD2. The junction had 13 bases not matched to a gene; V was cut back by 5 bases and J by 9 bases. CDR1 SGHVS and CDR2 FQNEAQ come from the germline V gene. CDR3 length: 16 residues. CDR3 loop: CASSPQVAGGISEQFF. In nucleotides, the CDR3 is TGTGCCAGCAGCCCCCAGGTAGCGGGAGGCATAAGTGAGCAGTTCTTC.